Described below is a single T cell receptor (beta chain) sequence and its context. The sample originates from a study of blood T cell repertoires in COVID-19. Overall study context: Whether acute or convalescent, the COVID-19 samples came from the United States, Italy and Spain.

The protocol was immunoSEQ multiplex PCR, while the TCRdb copy is restricted to in-frame clones and leaves out a portion. Of approximately 330,000 clones in the sample, roughly 87% were seen once. Trimming cost V 3 bases and J 7 bases, with 13 bases left between them. Germline CDR1 reads MDHEN; CDR2 reads SYDVKM. The CDR3 extends over 13 amino acids. The sequenced sample consisted of peripheral blood. The J gene is TRBJ2-7, the V gene TRBV28; D perhaps matches TRBD2 (5 bases). The receptor was isolated from a man aged 25 to 40 with COVID-19, enrolled during active disease. CDR3 in DNA: TGTGCCAGCAGTTTTGGACTGCCCTCAGAGCAGTACTTC. Amino acids: CASSFGLPSEQYF.